This T cell receptor (beta chain) was profiled in a study of blood T cell repertoires in COVID-19. There are 15 residues in the CDR3. After removal of 3 bases from V and 5 bases from J, the junction contained 7 bases not matched to a gene. Germline V gives CDR1 MGHRA, CDR2 YSYEKL. TCRdb's copy holds only in-frame clones and misses some; the assay was immunoSEQ multiplex PCR. The sample lists approximately 210,000 clones, roughly 80% seen once, with approximately 5.3% in the top ten. This clonotype was sampled from a human donor in a cohort sampled during active COVID-19. The sample was peripheral blood. The chain employs TRBV4-1 and TRBJ1-1; 9 nucleotides line up with TRBD1. The CDR3 region is CASSHGDRARTEAFF. The CDR3 DNA follows: TGCGCCAGCAGCCACGGGGACAGGGCTAGGACTGAAGCTTTCTTT.